Shown below are 25 T cell receptor beta chains from a single sample sequenced in a study of CD8 T cells in ankylosing spondylitis. The antigens for these receptors are not known. TCRdb used MiXCR to reprocess the 5' RACE reads, holding one entry per CDR3 protein. The sample records 100,000 to 150,000 distinct CDR3 sequences, approximately 17% being singletons. Findings of the study overall: It appeared that ankylosing spondylitis blood was characterized by a TCR beta motif of about eight highly homologous variants.

The sample taken for sequencing was blood, either unsorted or a sorted T cell fraction (not recorded which). These receptors were collected from a male donor with ankylosing spondylitis.

Many counts were recorded for this clonotype. The rearrangement uses TRBV5-1 and TRBJ2-7; 10 bases are a match to TRBD2. This CDR3 spans 14 amino acids. Germline V gene sequence: CDR1 SGHRS, CDR2 YFSETQ. With 1 base clipped from V and 6 bases from J, the junction kept 4 bases outside the gene matches. For the CDR3, the DNA is TGCGCCAGCAGCTTGACTAGCGGGACTCTCGAGCAGTACTTC. Translating it yields CASSLTSGTLEQYF.

This clonotype was seen a few times. The rearrangement links TRBV27 to TRBJ2-7, with D possibly matching TRBD1 (6 bases). The CDR3 is 15 residues long. Germline V gene sequence: CDR1 MNHEY, CDR2 SMNVEV (reference sequence). Trimming pared 2 bases from V and 1 base from J, leaving 12 bases between. CDR3 region: CASSLRGSSSYEQYF. DNA of the CDR3: TGTGCCAGCAGTTTAAGGGGGTCTTCTTCCTACGAGCAGTACTTC.

This clonotype turned up a few times. The chain links TRBV6-5 to TRBJ2-2; D remains ambiguous. Germline CDR1 is MNHEY and CDR2 is SVGAGI. Trimming removed 8 bases at V and 3 bases at J, with 7 bases between. The CDR3 runs to 12 residues. This CDR3 reads CASRLDTGELFF. The CDR3 DNA reads as TGTGCCAGCCGCCTTGACACCGGGGAGCTGTTTTTT.

J is TRBJ2-5 and V is TRBV9, with 8 nucleotides matching TRBD2. V shed 0 bases and J 1 base; nucleotides not matched to a gene: 5. The CDR3 loop spans 16 amino acids. Germline V gene data show CDR1 as SGDLS and CDR2 as YYNGEE. Here the CDR3 DNA reads TGTGCCAGCAGCGTAGGACTAGCGAGGAGCCAAGAGACCCAGTACTTC. Protein product: CASSVGLARSQETQYF.

This clonotype was recorded a few times. The gene calls are TRBV4-2 and TRBJ1-6; perhaps TRBD1 as D (5 bases). V lost 7 bases to trimming and J lost 8 bases, with 18 bases between them. This CDR3 is built from 15 residues. CDR1 and CDR2 (germline): LGHNA, YNFKEQ. CDR3 amino acids: CASKRGALEDSPLHF. The CDR3 DNA sequence: TGTGCCAGCAAACGGGGCGCCCTAGAGGATTCACCCCTCCACTTT.

The CDR3 sequence is CASSEPRRDFGTDTQYF. CDR3 sequence (DNA): TGTGCCAGCAGCGAGCCGAGGAGGGATTTCGGGACAGATACGCAGTATTTT. V and J are TRBV9 and TRBJ2-3; possibly TRBD2 for D (6 bases). The germline V and J ends were trimmed by 3 bases and 3 bases, with 20 bases remaining between them. Germline loops: CDR1 SGDLS, CDR2 YYNGEE. The CDR3 totals 17 residues. Full variable domain (remainder filled in from reference TRBV9 and TRBJ2-3): DSGVTQTPKHLITATGQRVTLRCSPRSGDLSVYWYQQSLDQGLQFLIQYYNGEERAKGNILERFSAQQFPDLHSELNLSSLELGDSALYFCASSEPRRDFGTDTQYFGPGTRLTVL.

The CDR3 nucleotides read TGTGCCAGCAGCACCTACTACGAGCAGTACTTC. Amino acid sequence: CASSTYYEQYF. This chain joins TRBV5-6 and TRBJ2-7, with no clear D. The V and J ends lost 4 bases and 3 bases respectively, with 5 bases between them. CDR3 size: 11 residues. CDR1 is SGHDT and CDR2 is YYEEEE in the germline V gene.

This chain connects TRBV4-1 to TRBJ1-5, with D perhaps matching TRBD1 (6 bases). Germline V gene lookup returns CDR1 MGHRA and CDR2 YSYEKL. The CDR3 is 15 amino acids. Trimming removed 2 bases at V and 6 bases at J, with 14 bases between. CDR3 nucleotides: TGCGCCAGCAGCCAACGAACAGGGTCGGGTCAGCCCCAGCATTTT. Protein: CASSQRTGSGQPQHF.

V usage is TRBV5-4 and J usage is TRBJ2-3; TRBD1 matches 8 bases. J lost 6 bases, V lost 5 bases, and 8 bases had no gene match. The CDR3 totals 14 residues. Germline V gives CDR1 SGHNT, CDR2 YYREEE (reference sequence). CDR3 region: CASRLDREKDTQYF. CDR3 nucleotide sequence: TGTGCCAGCAGGCTGGACAGGGAGAAGGATACGCAGTATTTT.

The chain carries TRBV7-9 and TRBJ1-2, with D hard to call. Trimming took 6 bases from V and 3 from J, leaving 20 bases between them. CDR1 SEHNR and CDR2 FQNEAQ come from the germline V gene (reference sequence). The CDR3 spans 16 residues. DNA of the CDR3: TGTGCCAGCAGGTCCAGTGTCTTCGTAGGAGACTATGGCTACACCTTC. Amino acid sequence: CASRSSVFVGDYGYTF.

This clonotype came up a few times. The chain recombines TRBV29-1 with TRBJ2-1, with 13 bases that match TRBD2. After removal of 7 bases from V and 0 bases from J, the junction contained 12 bases not matched to a gene. Looked up from germline, CDR1 is SQVTM and CDR2 is ANQGSEA. The CDR3 has 18 residues. The CDR3 coding sequence is TGCAGCGCCGATGGACTAGCGGGAGCGCCGAGCTCCTACAATGAGCAGTTCTTC. Residues: CSADGLAGAPSSYNEQFF.

This clonotype was counted a few times. The gene calls are TRBV5-1 and TRBJ2-3, with 11 positions matching TRBD2. V shed 4 bases and J 6 bases; nucleotides not matched to a gene: 4. Per germline, CDR1 SGHRS and CDR2 YFSETQ. The CDR3 covers 14 residues. The CDR3 loop reads CASSQTSGMDTQYF. The CDR3 nucleotides are TGCGCCAGCAGCCAGACTAGCGGGATGGATACGCAGTATTTT. Together with reference TRBV5-1 and TRBJ2-3, the CDR3 gives the full variable domain: KAGVTQTPRYLIKTRGQQVTLSCSPISGHRSVSWYQQTPGQGLQFLFEYFSETQRNKGNFPGRFSGRQFSNSRSEMNVSTLELGDSALYLCASSQTSGMDTQYFGPGTRLTVL.

The chain links TRBV21-1 to TRBJ2-2; the D call TRBD2 from the table was never checked on the DNA. TRBV21-1 is a pseudogene locus. CDR3 length: 16 residues. The CDR3 DNA sequence: TGTGCCAGCAGCAAAGCGAGAAAGGTAGTCCCCGGGGAGCTGTTTTTT. This sequence encodes CASSKARKVVPGELFF.

This clonotype has more than one count but fewer than ten. The V call is TRBV7-3, the J call TRBJ2-1, with TRBD2 matching over 9 bases. The CDR3 length is 15 residues. Trimming removed 5 bases from V and 8 bases from J; junction bases left unmatched: 10. The germline CDR1 and CDR2 sequences are SGHTA and FQGTGA. This CDR3 is CASSPPGREGDEQFF. The CDR3 DNA sequence: TGTGCCAGCAGCCCCCCGGGGCGGGAGGGGGATGAGCAGTTCTTC.

This clonotype was recorded many times. The chain combines TRBV20-1 with TRBJ2-7, with TRBD1 matching over 7 bases. J gave up 0 bases and V 1 base, and 6 bases lay outside the gene matches. The CDR3 contains 15 residues. Germline loops: CDR1 DFQATT, CDR2 SNEGSKA (reference sequence). The CDR3 reads CSARVPRDSSYEQYF. The CDR3 DNA reads TGCAGTGCTAGAGTTCCGAGGGACAGCTCCTACGAGCAGTACTTC.

This rearrangement joins TRBV2 to TRBJ2-1, with 12 bases lining up with TRBD2. Germline loops: CDR1 SNHLY, CDR2 FYNNEI. The length of the CDR3 is 13 residues. Germline trimming cut 11 bases from V and 8 bases from J; bases unmatched to any gene: 7. The CDR3 nucleotides are TGTGCCGTAAGACTAGCGGGAGTCGATGAGCAGTTCTTC. Amino acid sequence: CAVRLAGVDEQFF.

J is TRBJ2-2 and V is TRBV4-2; the D gene is possibly TRBD2 (6 bases). Germline lookup yields CDR1 LGHNA and CDR2 YNFKEQ. This CDR3 is 16 amino acids long. Trimming removed 5 bases from V and 3 bases from J, with 16 bases in between. CDR3 region: CASSFRGSSDTGELFF. CDR3 DNA sequence: TGTGCCAGCAGCTTCAGAGGATCTAGCGACACCGGGGAGCTGTTTTTT.

This clonotype was seen a few times. The gene calls are TRBV28 and TRBJ2-7, with D tentatively TRBD2 (6 bases). CDR1 is MDHEN and CDR2 is SYDVKM in the germline V gene. This CDR3 is built from 15 residues. V dropped 6 bases and J dropped 1 base, with 16 bases sitting between them. The CDR3 DNA follows: TGTGCCAGCAGGAAGCTTGCGGGGTCGTCCTACGAGCAGTACTTC. As protein: CASRKLAGSSYEQYF.

This clonotype was seen more than once but under ten times. The chain carries TRBV5-1 and TRBJ2-1, with 12 bases lining up with TRBD2. This CDR3 has 15 residues. Germline V gene lookup returns CDR1 SGHRS and CDR2 YFSETQ. Unmatched junction bases numbered 3, after V lost 3 bases and J lost 5 bases. The CDR3: CASSSGLAGHNEQFF. In nucleotides, the CDR3 is TGCGCCAGCAGCTCGGGACTAGCGGGTCACAATGAGCAGTTCTTC.

V is TRBV10-3 and J is TRBJ1-1; 8 bases fit TRBD1. The V gene's germline CDR1 is ENHRY and CDR2 SYGVKD. The V segment lost 7 bases and the J segment 2 bases; nucleotides outside the gene matches: 12. CDR3 length: 16 residues. The CDR3 bases are TGTGCCATCACCCTGACAGGGGAATGGCCCAACACTGAAGCTTTCTTT. This translates into CAITLTGEWPNTEAFF.

The V gene is TRBV6-1, the J gene TRBJ2-7; TRBD1 might be the D (6 bases). Trimming removed 1 base from V and 0 bases from J, with 10 bases in between. The germline gives CDR1 MNHNS, CDR2 SASEGT. CDR3 size: 15 residues. CDR3 nucleotides: TGTGCCAGCAGTGAAGTACAGGGCGTCTCCTACGAGCAGTACTTC. Translated: CASSEVQGVSYEQYF.

This clonotype was seen a few times. The chain couples TRBV12-3 or TRBV12-4 to TRBJ2-5, with 9 bases that match TRBD1. V lost 5 bases to trimming and J lost 5 bases; unmatched junction nucleotides: 3. This CDR3 contains 13 residues. CDR3 nucleotide sequence: TGTGCCAGCAGTCCGACAGGGGGGGAGACCCAGTACTTC. Protein product: CASSPTGGETQYF.

The CDR3 DNA sequence: TGTGCCAGCACCCCGGGACCCGGGTACGAGCAGTACTTC. Its protein is CASTPGPGYEQYF. This chain links TRBV27 with TRBJ2-7; D is tentatively TRBD1 or TRBD2 (5 bases each). The CDR3 has 13 amino acids. The germline V and J ends were trimmed by 7 bases and 4 bases, with 14 bases remaining between them. Germline loops: CDR1 MNHEY, CDR2 SMNVEV (reference sequence).

This clonotype was seen only once. The CDR3 sequence is CASRFGYQETQYF. The CDR3 coding sequence is TGTGCCAGCAGGTTTGGATACCAAGAGACCCAGTACTTC. The genes are TRBV6-2 or TRBV6-3 and TRBJ2-5; D gene ambiguous. The CDR3 totals 13 residues. V was clipped by 6 bases and J by 0 bases, with 8 bases between them. Germline V gene lookup returns CDR1 MNHEY and CDR2 SVGEGT.

This clonotype was seen more than once but under ten times. The chain employs TRBV29-1 and TRBJ1-5, with D tentatively TRBD1 (5 bases). CDR3 size: 12 residues. The germline V gene has CDR1 SQVTM and CDR2 ANQGSEA. V was trimmed by 7 bases and J by 7 bases, leaving 14 bases between them. CDR3 DNA sequence: TGCAGCGCTTCAGGGCTCGGCCAGCCCCAGCATTTT. Translating gives CSASGLGQPQHF. Based on the CDR3 plus reference TRBV29-1 and TRBJ1-5, the full variable domain is SAVISQKPSRDICQRGTSLTIQCQVDSQVTMMFWYRQQPGQSLTLIATANQGSEATYESGFVIDKFPISRPNLTFSTLTVSNMSPEDSSIYLCSASGLGQPQHFGDGTRLSIL.